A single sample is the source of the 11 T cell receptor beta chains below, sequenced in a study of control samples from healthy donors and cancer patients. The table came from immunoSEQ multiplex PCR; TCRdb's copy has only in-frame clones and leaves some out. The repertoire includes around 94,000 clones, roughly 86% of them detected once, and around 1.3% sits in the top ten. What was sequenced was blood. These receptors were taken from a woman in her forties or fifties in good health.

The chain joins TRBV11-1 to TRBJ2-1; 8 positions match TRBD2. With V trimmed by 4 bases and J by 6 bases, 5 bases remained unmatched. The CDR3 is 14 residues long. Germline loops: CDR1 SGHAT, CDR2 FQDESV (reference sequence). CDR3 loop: CASSSRTSSNEQFF. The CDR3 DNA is TGTGCCAGCAGCTCTCGGACTAGCTCCAATGAGCAGTTCTTC.

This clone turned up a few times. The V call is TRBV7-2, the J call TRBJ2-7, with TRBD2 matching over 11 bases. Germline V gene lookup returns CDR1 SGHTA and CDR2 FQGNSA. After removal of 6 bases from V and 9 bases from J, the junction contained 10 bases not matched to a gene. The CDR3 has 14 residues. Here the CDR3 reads CASRKTSGAEAQYF. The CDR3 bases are TGTGCCAGCAGAAAGACTAGCGGGGCCGAGGCGCAGTACTTC.

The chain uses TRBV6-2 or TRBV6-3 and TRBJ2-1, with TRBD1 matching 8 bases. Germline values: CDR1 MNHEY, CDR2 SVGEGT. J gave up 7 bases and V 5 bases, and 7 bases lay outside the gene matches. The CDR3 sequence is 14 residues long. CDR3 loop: CASSAQGAQNEQFF. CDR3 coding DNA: TGTGCCAGCAGTGCCCAGGGGGCGCAGAATGAGCAGTTCTTC.

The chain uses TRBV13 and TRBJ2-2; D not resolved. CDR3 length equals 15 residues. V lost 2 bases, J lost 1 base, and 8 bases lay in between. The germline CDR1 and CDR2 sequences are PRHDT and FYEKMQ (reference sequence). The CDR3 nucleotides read TGTGCCAGCAGCTTACAACAGAAGAACACCGGGGAGCTGTTTTTT. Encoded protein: CASSLQQKNTGELFF.

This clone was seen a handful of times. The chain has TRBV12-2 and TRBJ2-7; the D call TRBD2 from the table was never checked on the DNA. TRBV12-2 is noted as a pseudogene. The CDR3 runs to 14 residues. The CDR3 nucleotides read TGTGCAAGTCGCTCACGGACTAGGCCATACGAGCAGTACTTC. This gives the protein CASRSRTRPYEQYF.

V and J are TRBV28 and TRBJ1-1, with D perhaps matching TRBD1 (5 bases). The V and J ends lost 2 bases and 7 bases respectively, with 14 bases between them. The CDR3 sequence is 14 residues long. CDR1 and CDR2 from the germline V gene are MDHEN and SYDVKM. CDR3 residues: CASSLLVRGSEAFF. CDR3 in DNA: TGTGCCAGCAGTTTACTTGTTCGGGGGAGTGAAGCTTTCTTT.

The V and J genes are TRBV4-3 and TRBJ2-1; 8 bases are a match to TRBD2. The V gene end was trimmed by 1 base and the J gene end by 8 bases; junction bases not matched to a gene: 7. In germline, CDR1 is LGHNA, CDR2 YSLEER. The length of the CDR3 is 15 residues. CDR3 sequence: CASSQASGGPDEQFF. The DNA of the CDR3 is TGCGCCAGCAGCCAAGCGAGCGGGGGCCCCGATGAGCAGTTCTTC.

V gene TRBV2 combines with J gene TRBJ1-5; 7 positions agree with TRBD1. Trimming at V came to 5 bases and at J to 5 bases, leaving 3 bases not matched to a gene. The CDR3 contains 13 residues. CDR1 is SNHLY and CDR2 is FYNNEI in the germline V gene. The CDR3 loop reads CASSSTGDQPQHF. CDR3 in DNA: TGTGCCAGCAGTAGTACAGGGGATCAGCCCCAGCATTTT.

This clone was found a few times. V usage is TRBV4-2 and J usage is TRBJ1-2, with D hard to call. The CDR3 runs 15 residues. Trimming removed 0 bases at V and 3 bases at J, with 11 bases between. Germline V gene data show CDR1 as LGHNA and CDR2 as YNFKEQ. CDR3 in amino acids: CASSQEEGFYYGYTF. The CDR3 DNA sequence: TGTGCCAGCAGCCAAGAAGAGGGCTTTTACTATGGCTACACCTTC.

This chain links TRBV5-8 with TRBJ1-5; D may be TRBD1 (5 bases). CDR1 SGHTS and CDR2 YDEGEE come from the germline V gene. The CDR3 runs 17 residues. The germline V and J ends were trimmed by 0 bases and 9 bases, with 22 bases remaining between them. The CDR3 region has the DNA TGTGCCAGCAGCTTGGACGTGGTCAGGGTCTCCGTCCGGCCCCAGCATTTT. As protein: CASSLDVVRVSVRPQHF.

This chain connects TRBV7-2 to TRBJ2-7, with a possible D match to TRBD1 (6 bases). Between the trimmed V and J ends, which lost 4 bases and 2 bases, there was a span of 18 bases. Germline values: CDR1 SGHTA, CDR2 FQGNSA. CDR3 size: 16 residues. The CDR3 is CASSSPNLQGTYEQYF. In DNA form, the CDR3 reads TGTGCCAGCAGCTCACCCAATCTACAGGGTACCTACGAGCAGTACTTC.